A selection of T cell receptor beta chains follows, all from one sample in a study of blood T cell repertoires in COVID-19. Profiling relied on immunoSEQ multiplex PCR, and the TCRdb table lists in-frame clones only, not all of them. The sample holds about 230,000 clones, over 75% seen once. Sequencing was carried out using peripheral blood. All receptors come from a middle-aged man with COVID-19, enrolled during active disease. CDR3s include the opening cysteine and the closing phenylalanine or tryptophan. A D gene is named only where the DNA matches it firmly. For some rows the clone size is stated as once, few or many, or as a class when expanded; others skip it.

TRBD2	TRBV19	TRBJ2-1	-	TGTGCCAGTAGTATGATGTCGGGGGGGACGTACAATGAGCAGTTCTTC	CASSMMSGGTYNEQFF
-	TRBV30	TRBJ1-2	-	TGTGCCTGGAGTGTCACAGTCCATGGCTACACCTTC	CAWSVTVHGYTF
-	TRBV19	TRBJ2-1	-	TGTGCCAGTAGTAAACAGGGTTGGGAGCAGTTCTTC	CASSKQGWEQFF
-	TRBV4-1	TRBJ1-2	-	TGCGCCAGCAGCCAAATCGGACTGAACTATGGCTACACCTTC	CASSQIGLNYGYTF
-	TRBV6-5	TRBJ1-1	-	TGTGCCAGCAGCATACAGGGTGTTAACACTGAAGCTTTCTTT	CASSIQGVNTEAFF
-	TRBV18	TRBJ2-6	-	TGTGCCAGCTCACCTACAGGTTCTGGGGCCAACGTCCTGACTTTC	CASSPTGSGANVLTF
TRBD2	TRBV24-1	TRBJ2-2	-	TGTGCCACCAGTGATCCCGGGACTAGCGGGGGGAACACCGGGGAGCTGTTTTTT	CATSDPGTSGGNTGELFF
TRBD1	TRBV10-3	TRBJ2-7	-	TGTGCCATCAGGGCTGACAGGGCCTACGAGCAGTACTTC	CAIRADRAYEQYF
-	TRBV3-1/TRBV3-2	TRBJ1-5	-	TGTGCCAGCAGCCAAGGGCGAGGTAGTCAGCCCCAGCATTTT	CASSQGRGSQPQHF
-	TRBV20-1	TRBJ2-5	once	TGCAGTGCTAGCAGGGAAGAGACCCAGTACTTC	CSASREETQYF
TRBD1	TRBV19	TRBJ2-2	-	TGTGCCACCAGGGCAGGGACAGTGAACACCGGGGAGCTGTTTTTT	CATRAGTVNTGELFF
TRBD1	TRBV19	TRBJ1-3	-	TGTGCCAGTAGTTTAAGACAGGGTACGTCAGGAAACACCATATATTTT	CASSLRQGTSGNTIYF
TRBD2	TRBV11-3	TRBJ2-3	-	TGTGCCAGCTCCCCAGGACTAGCTGGTGATACGCAGTATTTT	CASSPGLAGDTQYF
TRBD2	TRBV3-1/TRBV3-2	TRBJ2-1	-	TGTGCCAGCAGCCAAGATTATTACAGCGGGAGCTCCTACAATGAGCAGTTCTTC	CASSQDYYSGSSYNEQFF
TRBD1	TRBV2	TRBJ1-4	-	TGTGCCAGCAGACGGACAGGACATAATGAAAAACTGTTTTTT	CASRRTGHNEKLFF
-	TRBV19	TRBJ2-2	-	TGTGCCAGTAGTAAGGGGTCCGGGGAGCTGTTTTTT	CASSKGSGELFF
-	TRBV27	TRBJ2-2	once	TGTGCCAGCAGTTTTGGGCTGTACACCGGGGAGCTGTTTTTT	CASSFGLYTGELFF
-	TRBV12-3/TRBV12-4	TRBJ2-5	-	TGTGCCAGCAGCCCCAGGGAAGAGACCCAGTACTTC	CASSPREETQYF
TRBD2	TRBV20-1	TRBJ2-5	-	TGCAGTGCTAGTCGGGGGGGTGAAGAGACCCAGTACTTC	CSASRGGEETQYF
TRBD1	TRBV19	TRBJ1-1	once	TGTGCCAGTAGTATAGCTGCGACAGGGTTGGGTACTGAAGCTTTCTTT	CASSIAATGLGTEAFF
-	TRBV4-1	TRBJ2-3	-	TGCGCCAGCAGCCAAGAAGGGGGAAGCACAGATACGCAGTATTTT	CASSQEGGSTDTQYF
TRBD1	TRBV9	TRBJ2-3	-	TGTGCCAGCAGCGTAGGGGACAGGGTTGTAGCAGATACGCAGTATTTT	CASSVGDRVVADTQYF
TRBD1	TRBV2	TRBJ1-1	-	TGTGCCAGCAGTGGGGCAGGGGGCGTGGGCACTGAAGCTTTCTTT	CASSGAGGVGTEAFF
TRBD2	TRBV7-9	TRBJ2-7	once	TGTGCCAGCACAACTAGCGGAACATACGAGCAGTACTTC	CASTTSGTYEQYF
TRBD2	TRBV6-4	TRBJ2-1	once	TGTGCCAGCAGTGCCGCCGGGGAACCGGGGGGGTACAATGAGCAGTTCTTC	CASSAAGEPGGYNEQFF
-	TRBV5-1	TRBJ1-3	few	TGCGCCAGCAGCTTGGACAGCTCTGGAAACACCATATATTTT	CASSLDSSGNTIYF
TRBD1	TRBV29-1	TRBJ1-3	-	TGCAGCGTCCGGGACAGCCTCTCTGGAAACACCATATATTTT	CSVRDSLSGNTIYF
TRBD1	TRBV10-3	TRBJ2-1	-	TGTGCCATCAGTGAAAGGACAGGGGGCTACAATGAGCAGTTCTTC	CAISERTGGYNEQFF
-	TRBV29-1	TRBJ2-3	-	TGCAGCGTTGAGGCGGCCTCCACAGATACGCAGTATTTT	CSVEAASTDTQYF
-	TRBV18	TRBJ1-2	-	TGTGCCAGCTCACCAAGTCGACAGGAGGCCTATGGCTACACCTTC	CASSPSRQEAYGYTF
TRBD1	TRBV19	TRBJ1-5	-	TGTGCCAGTAGTACCCCGGACAGGGGCAATTGGCAGCCCCAGCATTTT	CASSTPDRGNWQPQHF
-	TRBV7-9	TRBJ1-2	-	TGTGCCAGCAGCTTAGTCAGTTATGGCTACACCTTC	CASSLVSYGYTF
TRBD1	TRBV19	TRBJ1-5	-	TGTGCCAGTAGTATCTGGACAGGGGGCGGAAGCAATCAGCCCCAGCATTTT	CASSIWTGGGSNQPQHF
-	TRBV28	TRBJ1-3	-	TGTGCCAGCATCCTGGGGGGGGGCGCCGTCTCTGGAAACACCATATATTTT	CASILGGGAVSGNTIYF
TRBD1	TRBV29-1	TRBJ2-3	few	TGCAGCGCAAACAGGGGAAGTGGCACAAATACGCAGTATTTT	CSANRGSGTNTQYF
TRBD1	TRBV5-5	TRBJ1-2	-	TGTGCCAGCAGCCCCATCGGGGACAGGTACTATGGCTACACCTTC	CASSPIGDRYYGYTF
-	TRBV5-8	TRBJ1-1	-	TGTGCCAGCAGCTTCGAGACAGGTCCAAGGGAAGCTTTCTTT	CASSFETGPREAFF
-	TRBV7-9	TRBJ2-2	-	TGTGCCAGCGGATCCGGGACATCGAACACCGGGGAGCTGTTTTTT	CASGSGTSNTGELFF
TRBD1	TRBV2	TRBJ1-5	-	TGTGCCAGCAGGGCCGGGACAGGTAACAATCAGCCCCAGCATTTT	CASRAGTGNNQPQHF
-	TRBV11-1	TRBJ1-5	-	TGTGCCAGCAGCCCGGGGGGTGGCGAACCCCAGCATTTT	CASSPGGGEPQHF
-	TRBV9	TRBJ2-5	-	TGTGCCAGCAGCCCCCCCGGAGGGGAGACCCAGTACTTC	CASSPPGGETQYF
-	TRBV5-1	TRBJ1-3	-	TGCGCCAGCAGCTTAGCAGGCGACTCTGGAAACACCATATATTTT	CASSLAGDSGNTIYF
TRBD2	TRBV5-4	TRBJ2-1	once	TGTGCCAGCAGCTCTGGGACTAGCGGGGGGGGGAATGAGCAGTTCTTC	CASSSGTSGGGNEQFF
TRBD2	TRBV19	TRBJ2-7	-	TGTGCCAGTAGTAGGGGGGGGAGCTCCTACGAGCAGTACTTC	CASSRGGSSYEQYF
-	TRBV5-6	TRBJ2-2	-	TGTGCCAGCAGCAACATACCGAACACCGGGGAGCTGTTTTTT	CASSNIPNTGELFF
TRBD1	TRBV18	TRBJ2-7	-	TGTGCCAGCTCACCAGGGGACAGAATCGCCTACGAGCAGTACTTC	CASSPGDRIAYEQYF